This TCR beta chain was documented in a study of vaccination and CD4 T cells after COVID-19. Study details: Overlapping peptides of the spike proteins of SARS-CoV-2, HCoV-NL63, HCoV-OC43 and HCoV-229E were used for cell stimulation.

The V and J ends lost 9 bases and 3 bases, in that order; junction bases with no gene match: 5. CDR1 is KGHDR, CDR2 SFDVKD, per germline. The CDR3 totals 15 residues. Cultured CD4+ T-cell DNA underwent Oncomine TCR Beta short-read sequencing. Investigators isolated genomic DNA from cultured CD4+ T cells. TCRdb recomputed calls from the PCR reads with MiXCR, one row per CDR3 protein. The data hold fewer than 11,000 distinct CDR3 sequences, with about 32% observed a single time. Study results and caveats: Researchers report that 304 of 307 vaccine-specific clones in convalescent patients proved spike mono-reactive.

Comment on this clonotype: What it binds is not known.

The treatment: roughly 10-day PBMC culture with coronavirus spike peptide pools or control peptides (ViraFEST assay). Collection of the unexposed donor's CD4+ T cells took place before the COVID-19 pandemic (2011-2018). This chain connects TRBV24-1 to TRBJ2-1; 12 bases are a match to TRBD2. This clonotype was sampled from a human donor in good health. Sequenced input: CD4+ T cells from blood, cultured in vitro. The CDR3 DNA sequence: TGTGCCACCGGGAAGACTAGCGGGGGCTACAATGAGCAGTTCTTC. Protein: CATGKTSGGYNEQFF.